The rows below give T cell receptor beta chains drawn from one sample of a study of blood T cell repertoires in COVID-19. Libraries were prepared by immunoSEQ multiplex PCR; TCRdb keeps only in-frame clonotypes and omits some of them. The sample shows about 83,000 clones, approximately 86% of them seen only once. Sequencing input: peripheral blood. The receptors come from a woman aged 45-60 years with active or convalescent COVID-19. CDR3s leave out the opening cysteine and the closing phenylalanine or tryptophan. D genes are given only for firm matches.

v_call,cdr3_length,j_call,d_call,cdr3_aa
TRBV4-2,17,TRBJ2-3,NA,ASSQEVPRGPLSTDTQY
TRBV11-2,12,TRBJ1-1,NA,ASSLGFTRAVAF
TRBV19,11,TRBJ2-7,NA,ATTGNGPYEQY
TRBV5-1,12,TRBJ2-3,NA,ASSLGLATDTQY
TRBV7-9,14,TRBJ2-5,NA,ASSSNLYRNKETQY
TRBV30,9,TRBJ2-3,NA,AWTGLDTQY
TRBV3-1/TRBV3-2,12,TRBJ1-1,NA,ASSPFRGVTEAF
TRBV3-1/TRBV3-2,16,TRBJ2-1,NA,ASSQAPGAGGSYNEQF
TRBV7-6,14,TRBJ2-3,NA,ASSLEVATVTDTQY
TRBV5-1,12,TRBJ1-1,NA,ASSFSSMNTEAF